Listed here are 25 T cell receptor beta chains from one sample, sequenced in a study of OX40 agonist ivuxolimab in advanced cancers. The table came from immunoSEQ multiplex PCR; TCRdb's copy has only in-frame clones and leaves some out. The data hold fewer than 85,000 clones, with 85% observed a single time. The material was CD4+ or CD8+ T cells sorted from blood, obtained in a trial of the OX40 agonist ivuxolimab. The source is an adult with an advanced solid tumor such as melanoma, head and neck, liver or kidney cancer.

The CDR3 nucleotides read TGTGCCAGCAGCCTTCGCACGGGACAGGGAAATGAAGCTTTCTTT. Its translation: CASSLRTGQGNEAFF. The rearrangement uses TRBV7-2 and TRBJ1-1; 9 bases map to TRBD1. J lost 7 bases, V lost 5 bases, and 11 bases had no gene match. The CDR3 contains 15 residues. Germline V lookup: CDR1 SGHTA, CDR2 FQGNSA.

This clone was seen once. The V gene is TRBV5-1, the J gene TRBJ2-7; D is unresolved. The CDR3 runs to 15 residues. Germline values: CDR1 SGHRS, CDR2 YFSETQ. V was trimmed by 4 bases and J by 0 bases, leaving 14 bases between them. The CDR3 DNA sequence: TGCGCCAGCAGCCCCGGTCAGCCCGTCTCCTACGAGCAGTACTTC. Translating gives CASSPGQPVSYEQYF.

This clone was picked up a small number of times. The rearrangement links TRBV2 to TRBJ1-4; 8 bases are a match to TRBD1. The CDR3 extends over 14 amino acids. Germline assignment: CDR1 SNHLY and CDR2 FYNNEI. V dropped 7 bases and J dropped 6; count of bases not matched to a gene: 7. The CDR3 sequence: CASTVQGGDEKLFF. CDR3 nucleotide sequence: TGTGCCAGCACTGTACAGGGGGGTGATGAAAAACTGTTTTTT.

This clone was seen just once. The V and J genes are TRBV4-2 and TRBJ1-2; the D is unclear. Trimming left V 0 bases short and J 4 bases short, with 9 bases between. CDR1 and CDR2 (germline): LGHNA, YNFKEQ. The CDR3 sequence is 14 residues long. The CDR3 loop is CASSQDVTTYGYTF. The CDR3 nucleotides read TGTGCCAGCAGCCAAGATGTTACCACCTATGGCTACACCTTC.

This chain links TRBV5-1 with TRBJ1-1; 7 bases are shared with TRBD1. J gave up 2 bases and V 7 bases, and 11 bases lay outside the gene matches. The germline gives CDR1 SGHRS, CDR2 YFSETQ. This CDR3 has 15 amino acids. CDR3 loop: CASGGPTGDNTEAFF. The CDR3 coding sequence is TGCGCCAGCGGGGGACCTACAGGGGATAACACTGAAGCTTTCTTT.

The V call is TRBV7-8, the J call TRBJ2-5; TRBD1 aligns across 8 bases. Germline V CDR1 and CDR2: SGHVS, FQNEAQ. The CDR3 consists of 13 residues. V lost 5 bases to trimming and J lost 6 bases; unmatched junction nucleotides: 5. The CDR3 nucleotides are TGTGCCAGCAGCATAACAGGGGGACAGACCCAGTACTTC. Its translation: CASSITGGQTQYF.

The V call is TRBV10-2, the J call TRBJ1-2, with TRBD1 as a possible D gene (5 bases). Trimming took off 4 bases at V and 8 bases at J, with 17 bases between the two ends. The germline gives CDR1 WSHSY, CDR2 SAAADI. This CDR3 is 14 amino acids long. CDR3 nucleotide sequence: TGCGCCAGCAGTGGAGTAGGGAATCGGGGCGGCTACACCTTC. This translates into CASSGVGNRGGYTF.

As regards this clone: This same CDR3 is encoded by further DNA sequences in the sample. This chain links TRBV7-2 with TRBJ1-5; no definite D call. V was trimmed by 5 bases and J by 1 base, leaving 12 bases between them. Germline values: CDR1 SGHTA, CDR2 FQGNSA. The CDR3 is 15 residues long. CDR3 sequence (DNA): TGTGCCAGCAGCCTAGGCGGGCGGAGCAATCAGCCCCAGCATTTT. Protein product: CASSLGGRSNQPQHF.

The genes are TRBV28 and TRBJ1-5; D is uncertain. This CDR3 has 14 amino acids. Per germline, CDR1 MDHEN and CDR2 SYDVKM. The germline V and J ends were trimmed by 3 bases and 5 bases, with 11 bases remaining between them. Here the CDR3 DNA reads TGTGCCAGCAGTTTGGGAGGGAAGGATCAGCCCCAGCATTTT. Amino acids: CASSLGGKDQPQHF.

The rearrangement links TRBV30 to TRBJ1-4; 7 positions match TRBD1. This CDR3 contains 14 residues. Trimming at V came to 5 bases and at J to 5 bases, leaving 8 bases not matched to a gene. Germline CDR1 GTSNPN, CDR2 SVGIG (reference sequence). The DNA of the CDR3 is TGTGCCTGGTCAGGGGGGAGGGCAAATGAAAAACTGTTTTTT. Translated: CAWSGGRANEKLFF.

The rearrangement uses TRBV5-5 and TRBJ1-6; tentatively, D is TRBD1 (5 bases). Germline V gene sequence: CDR1 SGHKS, CDR2 YYEKEE (reference sequence). V was cut by 4 bases and J by 7 bases, with 15 bases left in between. The CDR3 spans 15 residues. The CDR3 nucleotides read TGTGCCAGCAGCGGACCCGGGACGGTCAATTCACCCCTCCACTTT. Protein: CASSGPGTVNSPLHF.

V and J are TRBV5-4 and TRBJ1-4; D might be TRBD1 (6 bases). CDR3 length: 13 residues. Germline values: CDR1 SGHNT, CDR2 YYREEE (reference sequence). Trimming took off 3 bases at V and 5 bases at J, with 8 bases between the two ends. CDR3 region: CASSWGLNEKLFF. The CDR3 DNA sequence: TGTGCCAGCAGCTGGGGGCTGAATGAAAAACTGTTTTTT.

The chain links TRBV5-1 to TRBJ2-1; D remains ambiguous. Trimming took off 2 bases at V and 0 bases at J, with 6 bases between the two ends. This CDR3 spans 14 amino acids. In germline, CDR1 is SGHRS, CDR2 YFSETQ. The CDR3 protein is CASSLGNSYNEQFF. The CDR3 nucleotides are TGCGCCAGCAGCTTAGGGAACTCCTACAATGAGCAGTTCTTC.

The chain uses TRBV28 and TRBJ1-2, with 7 positions matching TRBD1. Trimming removed 5 bases from V and 2 bases from J; junction bases left unmatched: 14. The germline V gene has CDR1 MDHEN and CDR2 SYDVKM. This CDR3 has 17 amino acids. The CDR3: CASSPPTGTAPNYGYTF. CDR3 DNA: TGTGCCAGCAGTCCGCCCACCGGGACAGCGCCAAACTATGGCTACACCTTC.

The V call is TRBV4-3, the J call TRBJ1-1, with a tentative D call TRBD1 (6 bases). This CDR3 has 16 amino acids. Looked up from germline, CDR1 is LGHNA and CDR2 is YSLEER. V was shortened by 1 base and J by 2 bases, with 14 bases between the two germline ends. This CDR3 is CASSQGGGVVNTEAFF. The CDR3 region has the DNA TGCGCCAGCAGCCAAGGAGGGGGAGTAGTAAACACTGAAGCTTTCTTT.

CDR3 amino acids: CASSVGQGMGPYGYTF. CDR3 bases: TGTGCCAGCAGCGTCGGACAGGGAATGGGACCCTATGGCTACACCTTC. The chain links TRBV7-2 to TRBJ1-2; 8 bases are a match to TRBD1. Germline CDR1 reads SGHTA; CDR2 reads FQGNSA. Trimming at V came to 5 bases and at J to 4 bases, leaving 12 bases not matched to a gene. The length of the CDR3 is 16 residues.

V and J are TRBV5-1 and TRBJ2-7; D could derive from TRBD1 or TRBD2 (7 bases each). CDR1 is SGHRS, CDR2 YFSETQ, per germline. CDR3 length equals 14 residues. Trimming removed 2 bases from V and 4 bases from J, with 13 bases in between. Here the CDR3 DNA reads TGCGCCAGCAGCTTCAACAGGGGAGGGTACGAGCAGTACTTC. It codes for CASSFNRGGYEQYF.

The CDR3: CASSSLGQEQFF. In DNA, the CDR3 is TGTGCCAGCAGTTCCCTCGGACAGGAGCAGTTCTTC. The rearrangement links TRBV28 to TRBJ2-1; TRBD1 might be the D (6 bases). V gave up 4 bases and J gave up 10 bases, with 11 bases separating them. The germline V gene has CDR1 MDHEN and CDR2 SYDVKM. The CDR3 is 12 residues long.

The chain is built from TRBV7-2 and TRBJ2-5; D not resolved. Near its end, the DNA agrees better with TRBJ2-7, so the J call may be wrong. Germline V gene lookup returns CDR1 SGHTA and CDR2 FQGNSA. The CDR3 is made up of 14 amino acids. The CDR3 is CASVANRLSYEQYF. For the CDR3, the DNA is TGTGCCAGCGTCGCCAACAGACTCTCCTACGAGCAGTACTTC.

The chain recombines TRBV2 with TRBJ2-5; 8 positions agree with TRBD1. The ends lost 4 bases at V and 5 bases at J; junction bases unmatched: 9. This CDR3 region has 15 residues. Germline lookup yields CDR1 SNHLY and CDR2 FYNNEI. Here the CDR3 DNA reads TGTGCCAGCAGTGGGGGGACAGGTTTTGGGGAGACCCAGTACTTC. Translation: CASSGGTGFGETQYF. Complete variable domain (other parts from reference TRBV2 and TRBJ2-5): EPEVTQTPSHQVTQMGQEVILRCVPISNHLYFYWYRQILGQKVEFLVSFYNNEISEKSEIFDDQFSVERPDGSNFTLKIRSTKLEDSAMYFCASSGGTGFGETQYFGPGTRLLVL.

The chain has TRBV5-8 and TRBJ1-2, with no clear D. Germline-derived CDR1 and CDR2 are SGHTS and YDEGEE. CDR3 size: 11 residues. V was pared by 4 bases and J by 14 bases, with 15 bases between. The CDR3 bases are TGTGCCAGCAGCCATACCTCCTGGAAGACCTTC. Translating it yields CASSHTSWKTF. Full variable domain (rest looked up from reference TRBV5-8 and TRBJ1-2): EAGVTQSPTHLIKTRGQQATLRCSPISGHTSVYWYQQALGLGLQFLLWYDEGEERNRGNFPPRFSGRQFPNYSSELNVNALELEDSALYLCASSHTSWKTFGSGTRLTVV.

The rearrangement uses TRBV28 and TRBJ2-1, with 9 bases identical to TRBD1. Per germline, CDR1 MDHEN and CDR2 SYDVKM. V lost 10 bases and J lost 12; bases outside the gene matches: 13. The CDR3 is 13 amino acids. The CDR3: CATAQGTGLGQFF. CDR3 bases: TGTGCCACAGCACAGGGGACAGGGCTAGGGCAGTTCTTC.

The chain uses TRBV2 and TRBJ1-1; 8 nucleotides align to TRBD1. Germline V CDR1 and CDR2: SNHLY, FYNNEI. The CDR3 runs 14 residues. V trimming: 6 bases; J trimming: 4 bases; junction bases outside the gene matches: 7. This CDR3 reads CASRDRQGSTEAFF. CDR3 DNA sequence: TGTGCCAGCAGGGACCGACAGGGGAGCACTGAAGCTTTCTTT.

The V call is TRBV5-1, the J call TRBJ1-4; 8 nucleotides align to TRBD1. Germline trimming cut 0 bases from V and 7 bases from J; bases unmatched to any gene: 5. Germline assignment: CDR1 SGHRS and CDR2 YFSETQ. The CDR3 loop spans 15 amino acids. CDR3 nucleotides: TGCGCCAGCAGCTTGGGGACAGGGAATGGTGAAAAACTGTTTTTT. Protein product: CASSLGTGNGEKLFF.

The V and J genes are TRBV7-2 and TRBJ1-1; 7 bases are a match to TRBD1. Germline CDR1 and CDR2: SGHTA and FQGNSA. V dropped 3 bases and J dropped 4; count of bases not matched to a gene: 8. The CDR3 contains 15 residues. CDR3 sequence reads: CASSFQGGRGTEAFF. As DNA, the CDR3 is TGTGCCAGCAGCTTTCAGGGGGGCCGGGGCACTGAAGCTTTCTTT.